The 11 T cell receptor beta chains listed next were all sequenced from one sample in a study of Ad26.COV2.S vaccination and SARS-CoV-2 variants. Treatment given: about 20 received Ad26.COV2.S at low or high dose, single or two shots; about 5 received placebo; per-sample allocation not given. Collection of samples fell on day 63 after the first vaccine or placebo injection. TCRdb's copy holds only in-frame clones and misses some; the assay was immunoSEQ multiplex PCR. The sample has around 400,000 clones; about 91% are singletons. The source material was peripheral blood, sampled in a trial of Ad26.COV2.S vaccine versus placebo. These receptor sequences come from a person aged 18-65 years who received the Ad26.COV2.S COVID-19 vaccine or a placebo.

The rearrangement joins TRBV29-1 to TRBJ2-5; 7 bases align to TRBD1. In germline, CDR1 is SQVTM, CDR2 ANQGSEA. V lost 5 bases and J lost 7; bases outside the gene matches: 13. The CDR3 is 14 residues long. The CDR3 loop is CSVRGRDSLGTQYF. DNA for the CDR3: TGCAGCGTTCGTGGCCGGGACAGCCTAGGGACCCAGTACTTC.

The chain joins TRBV5-1 to TRBJ2-1; 11 bases are shared with TRBD2. This CDR3 contains 16 residues. Trimming cost V 4 bases and J 5 bases; bases outside gene matches: 8. From germline, CDR1 is SGHRS and CDR2 YFSETQ. The CDR3 DNA is TGCGCCAGCAGCCCAACCCCTAGCGGGAGGCACAATGAGCAGTTCTTC. The encoded protein is CASSPTPSGRHNEQFF.

The V call is TRBV5-4, the J call TRBJ2-2, with a possible D match to TRBD2 (6 bases). From germline, CDR1 is SGHNT and CDR2 YYREEE (reference sequence). The CDR3 runs to 16 residues. V was shortened by 0 bases and J by 4 bases, with 13 bases between the two germline ends. The chain's CDR3 is CASSLDSGLTTGELFF. In nucleotides, the CDR3 is TGTGCCAGCAGCTTGGACTCGGGACTTACCACCGGGGAGCTGTTTTTT.

The CDR3 reads CASSRTSGLEQFF. The DNA of the CDR3 is TGTGCCAGCAGCCGAACCTCTGGCCTGGAGCAGTTCTTC. J is TRBJ2-1 and V is TRBV3-1 (or the pseudogene TRBV3-2); the D is unclear. CDR1 LGHDT and CDR2 YNNKEL come from the germline V gene (reference sequence). CDR3 size: 13 residues. V lost 4 bases and J 10 bases, leaving 14 bases between the germline ends.

The chain uses TRBV4-3 and TRBJ2-1; TRBD2 agrees at 11 bases. Germline CDR1 and CDR2: LGHNA and YSLEER. CDR3 length: 13 residues. V gave up 3 bases and J gave up 12 bases; unmatched junction bases: 4. CDR3 nucleotide sequence: TGCGCCAGCAGCCACAGCGGACTAGCGGGGCAGTTCTTC. It translates to CASSHSGLAGQFF.

With respect to this clone: In the same sample, other DNA sequences code for this CDR3. This chain uses TRBV28 with TRBJ1-5, with 8 nucleotides matching TRBD1. CDR3 length: 15 amino acids. Germline loops: CDR1 MDHEN, CDR2 SYDVKM. V was pared by 6 bases and J by 4 bases, with 8 bases of the junction left unmatched. In DNA, the CDR3 is TGTGCCAGCAGGAACGGACAGGGAGGAAATCAGCCCCAGCATTTT. Amino acid sequence: CASRNGQGGNQPQHF.

This chain joins TRBV10-3 and TRBJ1-3, with D unresolved. V was shortened by 6 bases and J by 8 bases, with 11 bases between the two germline ends. CDR1 and CDR2 from the germline V gene are ENHRY and SYGVKD. This CDR3 has 12 residues. CDR3 residues: CAISREGYTIYF. The CDR3 nucleotides are TGTGCCATCAGCCGGGAGGGATACACCATATATTTT.

DNA of the CDR3: TGTGCCTGGAGTGTACGTCCCAGACTGCTGTTTGGAAACACCATATATTTT. Translating gives CAWSVRPRLLFGNTIYF. The J gene is TRBJ1-3, the V gene TRBV30, with D unclear. Germline CDR1 is GTSNPN and CDR2 is SVGIG (reference sequence). Between the trimmed V and J ends, which lost 0 bases and 3 bases, there was a span of 18 bases. This CDR3 contains 17 residues.

This clone was counted a few times. This rearrangement joins TRBV7-2 to TRBJ2-3; 7 positions agree with TRBD2. The CDR3 totals 14 residues. The V gene's germline CDR1 is SGHTA and CDR2 FQGNSA. With V trimmed by 5 bases and J by 2 bases, 4 bases remained unmatched. This CDR3 reads CASSGRAFTDTQYF. The DNA of the CDR3 is TGTGCCAGCAGCGGGAGGGCCTTCACAGATACGCAGTATTTT. Combining the CDR3 with reference TRBV7-2 and TRBJ2-3 gives the whole variable domain GAGVSQSPSNKVTEKGKDVELRCDPISGHTALYWYRQSLGQGLEFLIYFQGNSAPDKSGLPSDRFSAERTGGSVSTLTIQRTQQEDSAVYLCASSGRAFTDTQYFGPGTRLTVL.

This clone was counted once. The V call is TRBV29-1, the J call TRBJ1-2, with 8 bases that match TRBD1. From germline, CDR1 is SQVTM and CDR2 ANQGSEA. The length of the CDR3 is 11 residues. With V trimmed by 6 bases and J by 8 bases, 5 bases remained unmatched. The CDR3 spells CSVGGQGGYTF. DNA for the CDR3: TGCAGCGTCGGAGGACAGGGCGGCTACACCTTC.

J is TRBJ1-3 and V is TRBV30; no reliable D call. Between the trimmed V and J ends, which lost 0 bases and 2 bases, there was a span of 11 bases. The CDR3 spans 15 residues. Per the germline V gene, CDR1 is GTSNPN and CDR2 is SVGIG (reference sequence). The CDR3 region has the DNA TGTGCCTGGAGTGTCCAATTATGGACTGGAAACACCATATATTTT. It encodes CAWSVQLWTGNTIYF.